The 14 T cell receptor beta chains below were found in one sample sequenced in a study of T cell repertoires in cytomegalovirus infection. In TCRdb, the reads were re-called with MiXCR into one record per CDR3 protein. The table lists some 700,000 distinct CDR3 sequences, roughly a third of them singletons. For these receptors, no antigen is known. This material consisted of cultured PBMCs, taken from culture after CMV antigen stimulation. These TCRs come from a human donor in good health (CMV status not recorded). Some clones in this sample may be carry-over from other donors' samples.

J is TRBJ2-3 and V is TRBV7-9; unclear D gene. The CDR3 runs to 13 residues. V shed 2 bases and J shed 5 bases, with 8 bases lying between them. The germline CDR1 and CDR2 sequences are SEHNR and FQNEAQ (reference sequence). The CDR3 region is CASSLSGIDTQYF. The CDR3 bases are TGTGCCAGCAGCTTATCTGGGATAGATACGCAGTATTTT. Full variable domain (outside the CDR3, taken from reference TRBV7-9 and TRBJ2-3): DTGVSQNPRHKITKRGQNVTFRCDPISEHNRLYWYRQTLGQGPEFLTYFQNEAQLEKSRLLSDRFSAERPKGSFSTLEIQRTEQGDSAMYLCASSLSGIDTQYFGPGTRLTVL.

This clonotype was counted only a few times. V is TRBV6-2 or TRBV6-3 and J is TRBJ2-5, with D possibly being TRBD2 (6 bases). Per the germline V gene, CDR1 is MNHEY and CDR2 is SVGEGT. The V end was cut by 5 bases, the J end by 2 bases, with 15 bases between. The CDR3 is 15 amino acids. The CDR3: CASSHLLAGQETQYF. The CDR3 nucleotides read TGTGCCAGCAGTCACCTCTTGGCGGGGCAAGAGACCCAGTACTTC.

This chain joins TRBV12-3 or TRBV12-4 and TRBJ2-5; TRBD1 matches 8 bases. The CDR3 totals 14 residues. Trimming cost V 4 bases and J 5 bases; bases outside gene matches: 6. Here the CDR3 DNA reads TGTGCCAGCAGTTCCCTGGACAGGGCGGAGACCCAGTACTTC. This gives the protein CASSSLDRAETQYF.

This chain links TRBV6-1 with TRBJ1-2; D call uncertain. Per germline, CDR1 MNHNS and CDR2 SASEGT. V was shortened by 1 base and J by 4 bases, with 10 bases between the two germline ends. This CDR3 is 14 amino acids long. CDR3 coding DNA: TGTGCCAGCAGTGAAGGGTCCCTAGCCTATGGCTACACCTTC. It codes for CASSEGSLAYGYTF.

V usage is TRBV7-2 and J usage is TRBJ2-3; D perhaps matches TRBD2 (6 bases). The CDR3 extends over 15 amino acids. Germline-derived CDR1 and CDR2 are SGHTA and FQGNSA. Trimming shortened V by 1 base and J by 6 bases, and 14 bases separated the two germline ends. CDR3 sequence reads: CASSLERVTRDTQYF. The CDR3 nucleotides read TGTGCCAGCAGCTTAGAGCGGGTGACAAGGGATACGCAGTATTTT.

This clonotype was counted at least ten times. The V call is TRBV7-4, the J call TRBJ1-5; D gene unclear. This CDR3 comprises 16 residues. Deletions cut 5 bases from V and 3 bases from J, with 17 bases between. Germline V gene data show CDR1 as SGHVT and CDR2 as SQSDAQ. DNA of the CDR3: TGTGCCAGCAGCCCCTTCCGGTTTCCGAACAATCAGCCCCAGCATTTT. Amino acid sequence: CASSPFRFPNNQPQHF.

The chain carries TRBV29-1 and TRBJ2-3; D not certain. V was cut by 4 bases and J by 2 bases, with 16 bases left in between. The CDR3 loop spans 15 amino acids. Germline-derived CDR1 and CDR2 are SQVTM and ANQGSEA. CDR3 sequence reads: CSVGPNWLLTDTQYF. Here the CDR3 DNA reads TGCAGCGTTGGGCCGAACTGGCTACTCACAGATACGCAGTATTTT.

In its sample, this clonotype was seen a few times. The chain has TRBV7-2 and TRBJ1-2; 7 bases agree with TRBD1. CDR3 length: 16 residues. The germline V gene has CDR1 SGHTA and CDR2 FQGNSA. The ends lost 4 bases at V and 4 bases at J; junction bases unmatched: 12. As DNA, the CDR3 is TGTGCCAGCAGCTCCACAGGGGCGGGGCTAGGCTATGGCTACACCTTC. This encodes CASSSTGAGLGYGYTF.

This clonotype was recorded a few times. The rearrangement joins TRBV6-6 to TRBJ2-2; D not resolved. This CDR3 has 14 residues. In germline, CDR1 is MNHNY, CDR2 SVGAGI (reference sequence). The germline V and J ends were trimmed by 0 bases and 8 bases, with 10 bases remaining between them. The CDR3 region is CASSYSWQKGELFF. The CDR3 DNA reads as TGTGCCAGCAGTTACTCGTGGCAAAAAGGGGAGCTGTTTTTT.

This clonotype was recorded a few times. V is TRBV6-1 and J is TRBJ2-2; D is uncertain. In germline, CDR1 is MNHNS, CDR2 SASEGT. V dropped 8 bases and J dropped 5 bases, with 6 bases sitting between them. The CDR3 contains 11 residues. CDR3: CASGTTGELFF. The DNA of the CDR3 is TGTGCCAGCGGAACAACCGGGGAGCTGTTTTTT.

The CDR3: CASSGEGLAVTSSYEQYF. Written as DNA, the CDR3 is TGTGCCAGCAGTGGAGAGGGACTAGCGGTTACTAGCTCCTACGAGCAGTACTTC. The rearrangement joins TRBV2 to TRBJ2-7, with 11 bases lining up with TRBD2. This CDR3 comprises 18 residues. The ends lost 4 bases at V and 0 bases at J; junction bases unmatched: 11. CDR1 and CDR2 (germline): SNHLY, FYNNEI.

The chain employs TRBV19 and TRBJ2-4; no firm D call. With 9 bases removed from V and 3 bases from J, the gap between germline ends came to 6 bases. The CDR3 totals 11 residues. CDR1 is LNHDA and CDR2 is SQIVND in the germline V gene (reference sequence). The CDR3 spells CASGNKNIQYF. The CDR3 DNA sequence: TGTGCCAGCGGAAACAAAAACATTCAGTACTTC.

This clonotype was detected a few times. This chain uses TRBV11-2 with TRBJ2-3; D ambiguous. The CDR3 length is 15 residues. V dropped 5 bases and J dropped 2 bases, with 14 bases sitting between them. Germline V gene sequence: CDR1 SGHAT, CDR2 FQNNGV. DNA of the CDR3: TGTGCCAGCAGCCAGCTCCCCCTGAACACAGATACGCAGTATTTT. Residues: CASSQLPLNTDTQYF.

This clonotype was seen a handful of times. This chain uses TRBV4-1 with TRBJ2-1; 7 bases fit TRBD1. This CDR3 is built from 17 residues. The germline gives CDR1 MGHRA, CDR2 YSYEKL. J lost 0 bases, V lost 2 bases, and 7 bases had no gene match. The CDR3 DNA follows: TGCGCCAGCAGCCAACCCGGACAGGATCGCTCCTACAATGAGCAGTTCTTC. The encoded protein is CASSQPGQDRSYNEQFF.